A selection of T cell receptor beta chains follows, all from one sample in a study of cytomegalovirus exposure and HLA in healthy donors. TCRdb's copy holds only in-frame clones and misses some; the assay was immunoSEQ multiplex PCR. The table records some 150,000 clones, about 70% of them present only once. Sequencing input: PBMCs. Source of these receptors: a young man in good health and CMV-seronegative. CDR3s include the opening cysteine and the closing phenylalanine or tryptophan. Fields, in order: J gene, CDR3 length, V gene, CDR3 protein.

j_gene: TRBJ1-5; len: 16; v_gene: TRBV30; CDR3aa: CAWSGAGGIGNQPQHF
j_gene: TRBJ1-1; len: 15; v_gene: TRBV6-5; CDR3aa: CASSYLGTGNTEAFF
j_gene: TRBJ2-1; len: 14; v_gene: TRBV25-1; CDR3aa: CASSVALSYNEQFF
j_gene: TRBJ1-2; len: 14; v_gene: TRBV6-6; CDR3aa: CASSYDRENYGYTF
j_gene: TRBJ2-3; len: 17; v_gene: TRBV19; CDR3aa: CASSIDGSGGAGDTQYF
j_gene: TRBJ1-5; len: 17; v_gene: TRBV5-4; CDR3aa: CASSLTGTGVSNQPQHF
j_gene: TRBJ2-5; len: 17; v_gene: TRBV9; CDR3aa: CASSVRTSGGGKETQYF
j_gene: TRBJ2-5; len: 19; v_gene: TRBV28; CDR3aa: CASSLLRESGLASPETQYF
j_gene: TRBJ2-1; len: 15; v_gene: TRBV11-2; CDR3aa: CASSLARTGKNEQFF
j_gene: TRBJ2-1; len: 16; v_gene: TRBV9; CDR3aa: CASSAGLAVSYNEQFF
j_gene: TRBJ1-2; len: 17; v_gene: TRBV18; CDR3aa: CASSPFIQGTSDYGYTF
j_gene: TRBJ2-1; len: 15; v_gene: TRBV6-5; CDR3aa: CASSRGQGFDNEQFF
j_gene: TRBJ2-5; len: 18; v_gene: TRBV19; CDR3aa: CASSPGQGRVEHQETQYF
j_gene: TRBJ1-2; len: 15; v_gene: TRBV6-5; CDR3aa: CASSYTGGAGYGYTF
j_gene: TRBJ1-1; len: 15; v_gene: TRBV5-6; CDR3aa: CASSSPGTGNTEAFF
j_gene: TRBJ2-3; len: 17; v_gene: TRBV5-1; CDR3aa: CASSLNGLDSSTDTQYF
j_gene: TRBJ2-5; len: 14; v_gene: TRBV28; CDR3aa: CASRWQGKGETQYF
j_gene: TRBJ2-1; len: 15; v_gene: TRBV28; CDR3aa: CASSLGTSGADEQFF
j_gene: TRBJ2-5; len: 18; v_gene: TRBV25-1; CDR3aa: CASSSGVLAGKSKETQYF
j_gene: TRBJ2-7; len: 16; v_gene: TRBV6-1; CDR3aa: CASSERDTQSSYEQYF
j_gene: TRBJ2-7; len: 14; v_gene: TRBV5-1; CDR3aa: CASSRTSGSWEQYF
j_gene: TRBJ2-1; len: 16; v_gene: TRBV4-1; CDR3aa: CASSQIGGDSYNEQFF
j_gene: .; len: 13; v_gene: TRBV5-4; CDR3aa: CASSPTDSYEQYF
j_gene: TRBJ2-1; len: 15; v_gene: TRBV6-5; CDR3aa: CASSLSGSSYNEQFF
j_gene: TRBJ2-6; len: 18; v_gene: TRBV28; CDR3aa: CASSPDKGAFSGANVLTF
j_gene: TRBJ2-7; len: 14; v_gene: TRBV27; CDR3aa: CASSLGQGAYEQYF
j_gene: TRBJ2-3; len: 16; v_gene: TRBV27; CDR3aa: CASSSSSGSVGDTQYF
j_gene: TRBJ1-5; len: 15; v_gene: TRBV7-9; CDR3aa: CASSLGGYSNQPQHF
j_gene: TRBJ2-3; len: 17; v_gene: TRBV18; CDR3aa: CASSPNGLAGTTDTQYF
j_gene: TRBJ2-7; len: 15; v_gene: TRBV18; CDR3aa: CASSPPSQGNYEQYF
j_gene: TRBJ2-1; len: 15; v_gene: TRBV27; CDR3aa: CASRPQDWSVGEQFF
j_gene: TRBJ1-1; len: 17; v_gene: TRBV7-2; CDR3aa: CASSLAGGDTLNTEAFF
j_gene: TRBJ2-7; len: 14; v_gene: TRBV5-1; CDR3aa: CASSLGGTEYEQYF
j_gene: TRBJ2-7; len: 17; v_gene: TRBV28; CDR3aa: CASSPIAGGASSYEQYF
j_gene: TRBJ1-3; len: 11; v_gene: TRBV7-9; CDR3aa: CASTIRNTIYF
j_gene: TRBJ2-3; len: 13; v_gene: TRBV5-1; CDR3aa: CASSLELAGSQYF
j_gene: TRBJ2-7; len: 17; v_gene: TRBV27; CDR3aa: CASSLSPWGGLDYEQYF